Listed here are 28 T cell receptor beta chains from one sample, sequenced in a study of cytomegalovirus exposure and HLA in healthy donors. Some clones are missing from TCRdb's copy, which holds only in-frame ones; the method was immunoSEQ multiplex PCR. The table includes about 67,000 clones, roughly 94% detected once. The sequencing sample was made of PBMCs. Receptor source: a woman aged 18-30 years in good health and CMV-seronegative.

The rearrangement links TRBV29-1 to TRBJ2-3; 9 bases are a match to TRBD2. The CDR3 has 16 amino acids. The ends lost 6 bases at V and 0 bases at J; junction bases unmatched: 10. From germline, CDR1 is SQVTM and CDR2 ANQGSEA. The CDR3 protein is CSVKAGTSMSTDTQYF. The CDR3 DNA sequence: TGCAGCGTAAAGGCCGGGACTAGCATGAGCACAGATACGCAGTATTTT.

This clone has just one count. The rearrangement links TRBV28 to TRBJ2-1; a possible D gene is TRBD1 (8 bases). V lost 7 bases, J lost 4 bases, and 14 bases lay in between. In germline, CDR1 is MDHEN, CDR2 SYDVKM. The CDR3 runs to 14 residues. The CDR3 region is CASKTGGGYNEQFF. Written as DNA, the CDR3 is TGTGCCAGCAAAACAGGGGGGGGTTACAATGAGCAGTTCTTC.

The CDR3 loop is CASSLLGNDRGTDTQYF. Here the CDR3 DNA reads TGTGCCAGCAGTTTATTGGGGAATGACAGGGGGACAGATACGCAGTATTTT. This chain links TRBV27 with TRBJ2-3, with TRBD1 matching 9 bases. Germline V gene lookup returns CDR1 MNHEY and CDR2 SMNVEV (reference sequence). The CDR3 runs 17 residues. The junction had 8 bases not matched to a gene; V was cut back by 1 base and J by 3 bases.

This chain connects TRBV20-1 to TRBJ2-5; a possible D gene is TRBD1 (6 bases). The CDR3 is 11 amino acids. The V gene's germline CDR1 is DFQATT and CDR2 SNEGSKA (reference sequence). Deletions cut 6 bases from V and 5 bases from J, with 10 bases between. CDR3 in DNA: TGCAGTGCCTACAGGGATGAGACCCAGTACTTC. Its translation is CSAYRDETQYF.

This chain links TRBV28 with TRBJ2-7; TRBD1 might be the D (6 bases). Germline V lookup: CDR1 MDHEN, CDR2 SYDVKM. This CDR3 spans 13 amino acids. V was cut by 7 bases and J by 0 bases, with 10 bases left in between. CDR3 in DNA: TGTGCCAGCATTATGGGACACTCCTACGAGCAGTACTTC. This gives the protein CASIMGHSYEQYF.

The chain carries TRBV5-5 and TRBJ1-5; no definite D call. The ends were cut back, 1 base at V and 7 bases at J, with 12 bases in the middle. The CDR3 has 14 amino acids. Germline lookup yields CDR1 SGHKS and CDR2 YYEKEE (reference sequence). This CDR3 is CASSLFGDGQPQHF. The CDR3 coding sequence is TGTGCCAGCAGCTTGTTCGGCGACGGGCAGCCCCAGCATTTT.

CDR3 DNA: TGTGCCAGCAGCCAAGACGGGTCTTACACTGAAGCTTTCTTT. Translation: CASSQDGSYTEAFF. V usage is TRBV5-4 and J usage is TRBJ1-1; D is unresolved. The germline V and J ends were trimmed by 4 bases and 3 bases, with 13 bases remaining between them. The germline V gene encodes CDR1 SGHNT and CDR2 YYREEE (reference sequence). The CDR3 sequence is 14 residues long.

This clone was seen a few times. CDR3: CASSFTTGENSPLHF. The CDR3 DNA follows: TGTGCCAGCAGCTTTACAACAGGGGAGAATTCACCCCTCCACTTT. The V gene is TRBV5-6, the J gene TRBJ1-6; 7 nucleotides line up with TRBD1. The CDR3 totals 15 residues. Germline assignment: CDR1 SGHDT and CDR2 YYEEEE. V lost 2 bases to trimming and J lost 7 bases; unmatched junction nucleotides: 6.

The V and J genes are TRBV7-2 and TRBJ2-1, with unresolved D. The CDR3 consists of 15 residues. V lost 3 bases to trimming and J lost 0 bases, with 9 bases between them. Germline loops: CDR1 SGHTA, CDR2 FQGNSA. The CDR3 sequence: CASSFSAYSYNEQFF. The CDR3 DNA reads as TGTGCCAGCAGCTTCTCTGCGTACTCCTACAATGAGCAGTTCTTC.

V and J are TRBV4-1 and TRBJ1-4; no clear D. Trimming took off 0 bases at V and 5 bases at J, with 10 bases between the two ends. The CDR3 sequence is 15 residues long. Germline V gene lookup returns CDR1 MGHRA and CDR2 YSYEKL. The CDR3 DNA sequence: TGCGCCAGCAGCCAAGAGGTTGTGGGCAATGAAAAACTGTTTTTT. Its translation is CASSQEVVGNEKLFF.

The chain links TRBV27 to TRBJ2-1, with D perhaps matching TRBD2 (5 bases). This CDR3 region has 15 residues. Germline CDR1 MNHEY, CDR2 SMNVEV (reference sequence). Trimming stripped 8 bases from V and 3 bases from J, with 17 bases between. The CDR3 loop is CASRPWRAYYNEQFF. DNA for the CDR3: TGTGCCAGCCGGCCGTGGCGGGCCTACTACAATGAGCAGTTCTTC.

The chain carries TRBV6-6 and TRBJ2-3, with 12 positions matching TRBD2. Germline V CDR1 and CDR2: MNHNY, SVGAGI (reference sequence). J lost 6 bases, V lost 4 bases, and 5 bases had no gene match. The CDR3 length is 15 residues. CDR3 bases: TGTGCCAGCAGTTCTAGCGGGGGGGCTATTGATACGCAGTATTTT. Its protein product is CASSSSGGAIDTQYF.

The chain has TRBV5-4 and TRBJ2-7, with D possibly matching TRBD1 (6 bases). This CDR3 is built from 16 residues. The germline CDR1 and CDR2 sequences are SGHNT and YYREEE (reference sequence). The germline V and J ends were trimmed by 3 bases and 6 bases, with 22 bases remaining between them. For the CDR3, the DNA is TGTGCCAGCAGCTCAAACGTCAGGGGTACCCCCTTCGAGCAGTACTTC. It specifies CASSSNVRGTPFEQYF.

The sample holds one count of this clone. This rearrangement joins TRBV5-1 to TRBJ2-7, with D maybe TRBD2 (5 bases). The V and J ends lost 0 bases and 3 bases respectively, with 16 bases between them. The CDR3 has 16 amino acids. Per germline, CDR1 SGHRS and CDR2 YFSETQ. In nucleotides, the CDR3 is TGCGCCAGCAGCTTGGCCCCTAGCACCCAGAACTACGAGCAGTACTTC. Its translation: CASSLAPSTQNYEQYF. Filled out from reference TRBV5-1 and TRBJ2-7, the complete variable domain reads KAGVTQTPRYLIKTRGQQVTLSCSPISGHRSVSWYQQTPGQGLQFLFEYFSETQRNKGNFPGRFSGRQFSNSRSEMNVSTLELGDSALYLCASSLAPSTQNYEQYFGPGTRLTVT.

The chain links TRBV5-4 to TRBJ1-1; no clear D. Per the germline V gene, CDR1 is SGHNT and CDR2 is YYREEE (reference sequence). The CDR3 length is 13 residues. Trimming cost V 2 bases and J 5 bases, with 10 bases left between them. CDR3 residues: CASSFQQWTEAFF. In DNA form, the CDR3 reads TGTGCCAGCAGCTTCCAACAGTGGACTGAAGCTTTCTTT.

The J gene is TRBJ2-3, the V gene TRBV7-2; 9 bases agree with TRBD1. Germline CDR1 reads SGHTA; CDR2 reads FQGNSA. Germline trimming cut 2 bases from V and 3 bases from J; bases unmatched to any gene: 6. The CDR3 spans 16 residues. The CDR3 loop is CASSLMTGGLTDTQYF. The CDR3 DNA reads TGTGCCAGCAGCTTAATGACAGGGGGACTGACAGATACGCAGTATTTT. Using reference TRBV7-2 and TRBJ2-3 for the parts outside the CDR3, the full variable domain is GAGVSQSPSNKVTEKGKDVELRCDPISGHTALYWYRQSLGQGLEFLIYFQGNSAPDKSGLPSDRFSAERTGGSVSTLTIQRTQQEDSAVYLCASSLMTGGLTDTQYFGPGTRLTVL.

The CDR3 DNA sequence: TGTGCCAGCAGCTCTGCGGGGGGGGGATCTTATGGCTACACCTTC. Encoded protein: CASSSAGGGSYGYTF. This rearrangement joins TRBV28 to TRBJ1-2; D may be TRBD1 (5 bases). The CDR3 runs 15 residues. V lost 6 bases and J lost 5, with 19 bases in between. Per germline, CDR1 MDHEN and CDR2 SYDVKM.

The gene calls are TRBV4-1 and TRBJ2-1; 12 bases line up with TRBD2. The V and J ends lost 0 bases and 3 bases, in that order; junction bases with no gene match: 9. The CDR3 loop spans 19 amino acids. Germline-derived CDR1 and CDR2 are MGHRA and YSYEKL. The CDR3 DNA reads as TGCGCCAGCAGCCAAGAGGTTCTAGCGGGGGGGAGAGGCTACAATGAGCAGTTCTTC. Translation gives CASSQEVLAGGRGYNEQFF.

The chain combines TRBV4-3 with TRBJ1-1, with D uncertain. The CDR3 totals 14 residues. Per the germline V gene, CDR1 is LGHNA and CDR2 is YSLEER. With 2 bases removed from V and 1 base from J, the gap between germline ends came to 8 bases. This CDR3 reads CASSQLLGNTEAFF. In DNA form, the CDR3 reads TGCGCCAGCAGCCAACTTCTAGGGAACACTGAAGCTTTCTTT.

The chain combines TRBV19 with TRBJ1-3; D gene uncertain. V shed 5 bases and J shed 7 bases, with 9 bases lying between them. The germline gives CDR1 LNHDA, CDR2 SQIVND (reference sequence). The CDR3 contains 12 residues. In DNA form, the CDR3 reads TGTGCCAGTAGTCCCGGAGACAACACCATATATTTT. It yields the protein CASSPGDNTIYF.

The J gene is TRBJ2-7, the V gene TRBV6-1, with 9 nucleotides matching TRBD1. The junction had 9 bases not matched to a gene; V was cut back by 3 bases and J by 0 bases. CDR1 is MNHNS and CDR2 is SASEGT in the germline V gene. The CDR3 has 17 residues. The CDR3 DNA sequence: TGTGCCAGCAGTGACCCTATGGACAGGGGCCTCTCCTACGAGCAGTACTTC. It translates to CASSDPMDRGLSYEQYF.

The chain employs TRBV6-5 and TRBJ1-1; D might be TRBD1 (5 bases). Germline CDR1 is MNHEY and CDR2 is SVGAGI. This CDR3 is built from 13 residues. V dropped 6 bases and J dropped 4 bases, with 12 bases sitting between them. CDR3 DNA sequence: TGTGCCAGCAGCGCAGGCAGGGTCACTGAAGCTTTCTTT. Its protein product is CASSAGRVTEAFF.

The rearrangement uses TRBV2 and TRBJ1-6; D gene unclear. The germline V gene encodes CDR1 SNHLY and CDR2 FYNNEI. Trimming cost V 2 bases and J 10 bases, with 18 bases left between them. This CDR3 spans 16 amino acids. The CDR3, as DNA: TGTGCCAGCAGTGAATCGGCGGCAGTTCCTGGCTCACCCCTCCACTTT. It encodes CASSESAAVPGSPLHF.

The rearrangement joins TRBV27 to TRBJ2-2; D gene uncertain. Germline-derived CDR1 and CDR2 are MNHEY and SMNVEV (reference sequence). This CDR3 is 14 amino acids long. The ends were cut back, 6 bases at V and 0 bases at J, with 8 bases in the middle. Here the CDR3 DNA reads TGTGCCAGCAGGCGCCCCTCGAACACCGGGGAGCTGTTTTTT. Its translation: CASRRPSNTGELFF.

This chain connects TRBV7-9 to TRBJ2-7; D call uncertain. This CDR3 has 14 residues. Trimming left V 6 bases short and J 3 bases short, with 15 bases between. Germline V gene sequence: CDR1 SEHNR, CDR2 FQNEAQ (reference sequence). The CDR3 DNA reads TGTGCCAGCAGACCGAGAGAATATAACTACGAGCAGTACTTC. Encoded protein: CASRPREYNYEQYF.

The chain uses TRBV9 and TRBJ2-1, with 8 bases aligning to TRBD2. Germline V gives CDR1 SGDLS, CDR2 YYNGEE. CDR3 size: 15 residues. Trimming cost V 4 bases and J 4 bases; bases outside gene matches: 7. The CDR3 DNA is TGTGCCAGCAGCCCAGTAGCGGGGTATTACAATGAGCAGTTCTTC. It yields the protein CASSPVAGYYNEQFF.

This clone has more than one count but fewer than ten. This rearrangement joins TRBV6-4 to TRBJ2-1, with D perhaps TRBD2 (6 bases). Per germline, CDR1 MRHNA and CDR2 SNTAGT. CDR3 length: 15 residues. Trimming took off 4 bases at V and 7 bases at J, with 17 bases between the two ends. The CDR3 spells CASSARAGGTNEQFF. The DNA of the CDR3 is TGTGCCAGCAGTGCCCGAGCCGGGGGAACGAATGAGCAGTTCTTC.

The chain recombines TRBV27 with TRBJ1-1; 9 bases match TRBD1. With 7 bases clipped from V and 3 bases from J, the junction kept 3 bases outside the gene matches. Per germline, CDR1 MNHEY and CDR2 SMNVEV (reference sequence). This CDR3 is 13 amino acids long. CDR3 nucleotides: TGTGCCAGCACGACAGGGGGGGACACTGAAGCTTTCTTT. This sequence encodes CASTTGGDTEAFF.